The rows below give T cell receptor beta chains drawn from one sample of a study of human CD8 memory T cell subsets. TCRdb re-called the 5' RACE reads, yielding one record per CDR3 amino acid sequence without DNA. This table holds several thousand distinct CDR3 sequences. The specimen was CD8+ T cells from PBMCs. The origin of the receptors is a human donor in good health. Each CDR3 is given with its conserved first and last residue. Part of the rows lack a size; the others show once, few, many or a class for expanded clones.

J gene | V gene | clone size | CDR3 protein
TRBJ1-1 | TRBV10-3 | NA | CAIRMTGVDTEAFF
TRBJ2-1 | TRBV2 | NA | CASQGGLSEQFF
TRBJ2-7 | TRBV20-1 | NA | CSAERTLLGEQYF
TRBJ1-5 | TRBV19 | NA | CASSNRGEGQPQHF
TRBJ2-3 | TRBV24-1 | NA | CATSTSGDGDTQYF
TRBJ1-1 | TRBV11-2 | NA | CASSLTLANTEAFF
TRBJ2-2 | TRBV29-1 | NA | CSALGQITGELFF
TRBJ2-3 | TRBV6-5 | NA | CASNVLGISDTQYF
TRBJ2-7 | TRBV29-1 | NA | CSVVRGDSYEQYF
TRBJ2-7 | TRBV7-8 | NA | CASSLSRVGTGRGYEQYF
TRBJ2-7 | TRBV28 | NA | CASSPRTGHYEQYF
TRBJ1-1 | TRBV29-1 | NA | CSVEPGGRAFF
TRBJ2-1 | TRBV9 | NA | CASSPLGAGREVTNEQFF
TRBJ2-1 | TRBV4-1 | NA | CASSQDSASGYNEQFF
TRBJ1-1 | TRBV6-5 | medium-sized | CASSYLFRVLPDRGPEAFF
TRBJ2-1 | TRBV5-1 | NA | CASSGTVPDNEQFF
TRBJ2-3 | TRBV15 | NA | CATSRPGTRLTDTQYF
TRBJ2-5 | TRBV27 | NA | CASSSLAGGETQYF
TRBJ2-7 | TRBV7-3 | medium-sized | CASSPSGAYYEQYF
TRBJ2-7 | TRBV6-2/TRBV6-3 | NA | CASSPNVGTSGYEQYF
TRBJ2-5 | TRBV19 | NA | CASSPRLGGETQYF
TRBJ2-5 | TRBV10-2 | NA | CASSDPAGLRGPAQETQYF
TRBJ2-2 | TRBV29-1 | NA | CSVDSGSGTGELFF
TRBJ1-1 | TRBV27 | medium-sized | CASSFTLRDTEAFF
TRBJ2-2 | TRBV14 | NA | CASSQAIPGDTGELFF
TRBJ2-5 | TRBV10-3 | NA | CAISDGALQETQYF
TRBJ2-7 | TRBV5-1 | NA | CASSLGIVHEQYF
TRBJ2-7 | TRBV2 | NA | CASLGQPSYEQYF
TRBJ2-7 | TRBV7-8 | NA | CASSLAGLYYEQYF
TRBJ2-1 | TRBV28 | NA | CASSRGPGNEQFF
TRBJ2-1 | TRBV20-1 | NA | CSARDEGSEQFF
TRBJ1-1 | TRBV30 | NA | CAWSLLNEAFF
TRBJ2-3 | TRBV6-1 | NA | CASSERGGSTDTQYF
TRBJ2-1 | TRBV20-1 | NA | CSAFPGLQYNEQFF
TRBJ2-2 | TRBV14 | NA | CATISTNTGELFF
TRBJ1-2 | TRBV12-3/TRBV12-4 | NA | CASSLRGIYGYTF
TRBJ2-2 | TRBV28 | NA | CASSFPYGTETGELFF
TRBJ2-1 | TRBV27 | NA | CASSPGLAANEQFF
TRBJ1-1 | TRBV19 | NA | CASIGGTEAFF
TRBJ1-1 | TRBV7-2 | NA | CASSPRVGNMNTEAFF
TRBJ2-7 | TRBV6-5 | NA | CASRHPGQGVYEQYF
TRBJ2-7 | TRBV2 | NA | CASSEGTSGSHEQYF
TRBJ1-2 | TRBV15 | NA | CATSRERDGYTF
TRBJ2-7 | TRBV20-1 | medium-sized | CSAQDLSGSGLYEQYF
TRBJ2-3 | TRBV30 | NA | CGGGESTDTQYF
TRBJ2-7 | TRBV6-2/TRBV6-3 | NA | CASSGLAGGTTYEQYF
TRBJ1-1 | TRBV11-2 | medium-sized | CASSLGTAEAFF
TRBJ2-7 | TRBV7-9 | NA | CASTGDERSSYEQYF
TRBJ2-1 | TRBV15 | NA | CATGIHSYNEQFF
TRBJ1-1 | TRBV4-1 | NA | CASSHPYTEAFF
TRBJ2-2 | TRBV19 | NA | CASSILPSGSPGELFF